This is a list of T cell receptor beta chains from one sample in a study of molecular identifiers for immune sequencing clone quantification. TCRdb redid the calling of the PCR reads with MiXCR, one entry per CDR3 protein. Of 300,000 to 400,000 distinct CDR3 sequences in the sample, roughly a quarter were seen once. Sequences were obtained from naive CD8+ T cells from blood, with Jurkat cell RNA spiked in. The receptors were gathered from a human donor in good health. Some libraries in this study had Jurkat cell RNA spiked in. The CDR3 runs from the conserved cysteine through the conserved F or W. The order of the fields is D gene, J gene, V gene, clone size, CDR3 protein, CDR3 DNA. D genes are given only for firm matches. Size is stated for part of the rows, as once, few or many counts, or as a class when the clone is expanded.

>.|TRBJ2-5|TRBV5-1|many
CASSLRGGQQETQYF
TGCGCCAGCAGCTTGAGGGGCGGGCAGCAAGAGACCCAGTACTTC
>.|TRBJ2-2|TRBV6-5|.
CASSWMDTGELCF
TGTGCCAGCAGTTGGATGGACACCGGGGAGCTGTGTTTT
>.|TRBJ1-2|TRBV7-9|few
CASSLAENYGYTF
TGTGCCAGCAGCTTGGCAGAGAACTATGGCTACACCTTC
>.|TRBJ2-1|TRBV24-1|many
CATSEQRGGEQFF
TGTGCCACCAGTGAACAGAGGGGAGGTGAGCAGTTCTTC
>.|TRBJ1-1|TRBV9|.
CASSLPGGEAGAFF
TGTGCCAGCAGCCTGCCCGGGGGCGAGGCTGGAGCTTTCTTT
>TRBD2|TRBJ2-3|TRBV4-3|.
CASNQDLSGGLGRGTDTQYF
TGCGCCAGCAACCAAGATCTCTCGGGCGGACTAGGGAGGGGCACAGATACGCAGTATTTT
>TRBD1|TRBJ2-1|TRBV24-1|few
CASRPGQGDNEQFF
TGTGCCTCCCGACCGGGACAGGGAGACAATGAGCAGTTCTTC
>.|TRBJ2-2|TRBV11-3|.
CASSLEPTGELFF
TGTGCCAGCAGCTTAGAACCCACCGGGGAGCTGTTTTTT
>.|TRBJ2-7|TRBV4-3|few
CASSLGGWGPDYEQYF
TGCGCCAGCAGCCTAGGAGGTTGGGGTCCCGACTACGAGCAGTACTTC
>.|TRBJ2-7|TRBV7-2|.
CASSLVREYSYEQYF
TGTGCCAGCAGCTTAGTGAGGGAATACTCCTACGAGCAGTACTTC
>.|TRBJ1-1|TRBV4-1|few
CASSKGEPTEAFF
TGCGCCAGCAGCAAAGGGGAGCCCACTGAAGCTTTCTTT
>.|TRBJ2-3|TRBV27|.
CASSPEGVWGTDTQYF
TGTGCCAGCAGTCCAGAGGGGGTCTGGGGCACAGATACGCAGTATTTT
>.|TRBJ1-2|TRBV29-1|many
CSTHDGTYGYTF
TGCAGCACCCATGACGGGACCTATGGCTACACCTTC
>.|TRBJ2-2|TRBV5-5|many
CASSGRLPNTGELFF
TGTGCCAGCAGCGGGCGACTACCAAACACCGGGGAGCTGTTTTTT
>TRBD2|TRBJ2-2|TRBV11-2|.
CASSPGAGVSPGELFF
TGTGCCAGCAGCCCTGGGGCGGGAGTTAGTCCCGGGGAGCTGTTTTTT
>.|TRBJ1-4|TRBV9|few
CASSGTTPRGEKLFF
TGTGCCAGCAGCGGGACAACCCCAAGAGGTGAAAAACTGTTTTTT
>TRBD1|TRBJ2-7|TRBV4-1|.
CASSQEQGAYEQYF
TGCGCCAGCAGCCAAGAGCAGGGGGCTTACGAGCAGTACTTC
>.|TRBJ2-1|TRBV11-2|.
CASSLAAEYNEQFF
TGTGCCAGCAGCTTAGCAGCTGAGTACAATGAGCAGTTCTTC
>.|TRBJ2-7|TRBV2|.
CASSPSVGGLGEQYF
TGTGCCAGCAGTCCCTCGGTGGGGGGGCTCGGCGAGCAGTACTTC
>.|TRBJ2-3|TRBV29-1|many
CSVVGHQGADTQYF
TGCAGCGTTGTGGGACACCAAGGTGCAGATACGCAGTATTTT
>TRBD2|TRBJ2-3|TRBV20-1|.
CSTHGLAGVTDTQYF
TGCAGTACACACGGACTAGCGGGAGTCACAGATACGCAGTATTTT
>.|TRBJ1-1|TRBV29-1|many
CSDRKNTEAFF
TGCAGCGATCGGAAGAACACTGAAGCTTTCTTT
>.|TRBJ1-1|TRBV19|.
CASSLGPWVNTEAFF
TGTGCCAGTAGTTTGGGGCCCTGGGTGAACACTGAAGCTTTCTTT
>TRBD1|TRBJ2-7|TRBV12-3/TRBV12-4|few
CASRIDRELIHEQYF
TGTGCCAGCAGAATAGACAGGGAGCTAATCCACGAGCAGTACTTC
>.|TRBJ1-1|TRBV14|few
CASSQGIRTGYPEAFF
TGTGCCAGCAGCCAAGGCATCAGGACCGGATATCCTGAAGCTTTCTTT
>TRBD2|TRBJ2-5|TRBV7-2|many
CASSYLAGSGAQYF
TGTGCCAGCAGCTACCTAGCGGGGTCCGGGGCCCAGTACTTC
>.|TRBJ2-3|TRBV4-3|few
CASSQDRQGRGTDTQYF
TGCGCCAGCAGCCAAGATAGGCAGGGAAGAGGCACAGATACGCAGTATTTT
>TRBD2|TRBJ2-7|TRBV28|many
CASSSGLLLYEQYF
TGTGCCAGCAGTTCGGGACTACTACTCTACGAGCAGTACTTC
>.|TRBJ2-7|TRBV7-6|.
CASGPLAWSTYEQYF
TGTGCCAGCGGCCCTCTAGCGTGGAGCACCTACGAGCAGTACTTC
>.|TRBJ2-7|TRBV27|.
CASSPYARTYEQYF
TGTGCCAGCAGTCCATACGCAAGGACCTACGAGCAGTACTTC